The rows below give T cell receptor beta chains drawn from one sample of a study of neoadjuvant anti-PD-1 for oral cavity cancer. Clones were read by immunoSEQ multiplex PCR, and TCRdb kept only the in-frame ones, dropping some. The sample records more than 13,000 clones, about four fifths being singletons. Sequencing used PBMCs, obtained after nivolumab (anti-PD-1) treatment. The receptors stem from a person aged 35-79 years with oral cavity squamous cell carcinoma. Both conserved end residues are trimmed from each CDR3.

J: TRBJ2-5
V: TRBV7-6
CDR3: ASSLASGGSGETQY

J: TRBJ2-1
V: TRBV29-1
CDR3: SVGSSYNEQF

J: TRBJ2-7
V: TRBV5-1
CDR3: ASSVDLGSEQY

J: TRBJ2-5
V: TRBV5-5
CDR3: ASSQASQGPQETQY

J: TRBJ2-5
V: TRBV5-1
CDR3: ASSLSGTGTQETQY

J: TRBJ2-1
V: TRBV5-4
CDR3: ASSPPRWAGPYNEQF

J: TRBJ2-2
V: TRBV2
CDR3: ASSPDRTGELF

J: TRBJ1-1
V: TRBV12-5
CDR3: ASGLGKYNDPENTEAF

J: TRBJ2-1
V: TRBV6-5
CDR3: ASSYSASGRTDEQF

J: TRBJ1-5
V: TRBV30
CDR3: ACATGYNQPQH

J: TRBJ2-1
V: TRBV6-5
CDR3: ASSLTLAGGYNEQF

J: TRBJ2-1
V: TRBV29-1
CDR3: SVEGTSTSEQF

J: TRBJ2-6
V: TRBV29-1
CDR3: SVDPGSGANVLT

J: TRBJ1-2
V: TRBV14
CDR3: ASSLGDTNYGYT

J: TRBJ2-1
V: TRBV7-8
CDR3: ASTPGLAGAPGSYNEQF

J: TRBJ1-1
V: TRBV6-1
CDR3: ASSVGQENTEAF

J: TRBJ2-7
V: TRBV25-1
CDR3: ASRDSGSRDEQY

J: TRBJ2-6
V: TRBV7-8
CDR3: ASSSGTGAVGANVLT

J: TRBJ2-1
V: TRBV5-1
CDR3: ASSPDLLGQF

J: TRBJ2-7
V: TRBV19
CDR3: ASSIRQGIPYEQY

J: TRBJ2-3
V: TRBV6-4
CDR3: ASRRTGADTQY

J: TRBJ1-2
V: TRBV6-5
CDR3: ASSYIRTGGNYGYT

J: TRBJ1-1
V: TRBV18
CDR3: ASSPLQGGLAEAF

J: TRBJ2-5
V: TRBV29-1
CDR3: SVDSETQY

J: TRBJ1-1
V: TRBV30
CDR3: AWNGVTEAF

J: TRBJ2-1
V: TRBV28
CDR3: ASSSTGIGNNEQF

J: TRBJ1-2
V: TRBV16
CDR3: ASSQSRGTGVGYT

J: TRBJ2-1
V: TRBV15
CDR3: ATSREGFVSSEQF